These 26 T cell receptor beta chains share one sample of origin, sequenced in a study of blood T cell repertoires in COVID-19. Clones were read by immunoSEQ multiplex PCR, and TCRdb kept only the in-frame ones, dropping some. The sample holds some 120,000 clones; roughly nine tenths are singletons and the top ten take under 2%. The sequencing input was peripheral blood. The source of these receptors is a human donor with active COVID-19. The donor label of this sample is uncertain.

V usage is TRBV7-9 and J usage is TRBJ1-4; maybe TRBD1 (6 bases). V was trimmed by 4 bases and J by 2 bases, leaving 8 bases between them. The CDR3 has 14 amino acids. Per the germline V gene, CDR1 is SEHNR and CDR2 is FQNEAQ (reference sequence). The CDR3, as DNA: TGTGCCAGCAGCTGGGGGCGTACTAATGAAAAACTGTTTTTT. Its protein product is CASSWGRTNEKLFF. The full variable domain, its missing parts supplied by reference TRBV7-9 and TRBJ1-4, is DTGVSQNPRHKITKRGQNVTFRCDPISEHNRLYWYRQTLGQGPEFLTYFQNEAQLEKSRLLSDRFSAERPKGSFSTLEIQRTEQGDSAMYLCASSWGRTNEKLFFGSGTQLSVL.

The V and J genes are TRBV7-2 and TRBJ1-2; TRBD1 matches at 8 bases. Germline V gene lookup returns CDR1 SGHTA and CDR2 FQGNSA. V gave up 4 bases and J gave up 2 bases; unmatched junction bases: 9. CDR3 length equals 16 residues. The CDR3 spells CASSSPGQGANYGYTF. The CDR3 DNA reads TGTGCCAGCAGCTCCCCCGGCCAGGGGGCCAACTATGGCTACACCTTC.

The gene calls are TRBV6-2 or TRBV6-3 and TRBJ2-7; D perhaps matches TRBD1 (5 bases). The V and J ends lost 2 bases and 0 bases respectively, with 8 bases between them. The CDR3 consists of 14 residues. Germline V CDR1 and CDR2: MNHEY, SVGEGT. The CDR3 is CASSYDSYSYEQYF. DNA of the CDR3: TGTGCCAGCAGTTACGACAGTTACTCCTACGAGCAGTACTTC.

CDR3 nucleotide sequence: TGTGCCAGCAGCTTGGACTACACCGGGGAGCTGTTTTTT. Protein: CASSLDYTGELFF. V and J are TRBV5-4 and TRBJ2-2; D ambiguous. This CDR3 has 13 amino acids. Germline V gene data show CDR1 as SGHNT and CDR2 as YYREEE (reference sequence). V lost 0 bases and J 3 bases, leaving 3 bases between the germline ends. Filled out from reference TRBV5-4 and TRBJ2-2, the complete variable domain reads ETGVTQSPTHLIKTRGQQVTLRCSSQSGHNTVSWYQQALGQGPQFIFQYYREEENGRGNFPPRFSGLQFPNYSSELNVNALELDDSALYLCASSLDYTGELFFGEGSRLTVL.

This chain uses TRBV5-4 with TRBJ1-2; D call uncertain. V lost 3 bases to trimming and J lost 5 bases, with 14 bases between them. This CDR3 region has 14 residues. Germline V gene sequence: CDR1 SGHNT, CDR2 YYREEE (reference sequence). CDR3 DNA: TGTGCCAGCAGCTCCATGGGAGGAGGTTATGGCTACACCTTC. It codes for CASSSMGGGYGYTF.

The chain couples TRBV12-3 or TRBV12-4 to TRBJ1-1, with 7 bases aligning to TRBD1. The CDR3 length is 13 residues. V was clipped by 7 bases and J by 1 base; unmatched bases: 3. CDR3 bases: TGTGCCAGCAAAAGGACAGGGAACACTGAAGCTTTCTTT. Amino acid sequence: CASKRTGNTEAFF.

The rearrangement links TRBV3-1 (or the pseudogene TRBV3-2) to TRBJ1-5; D unresolved. The CDR3 consists of 16 residues. Trimming took 4 bases from V and 2 from J, leaving 15 bases between them. In germline, CDR1 is LGHDT, CDR2 YNNKEL (reference sequence). The CDR3 DNA is TGTGCCAGCAGCCCACGCCCGCAACTAGGCAATCAGCCCCAGCATTTT. Its protein is CASSPRPQLGNQPQHF.

The J gene is TRBJ1-3, the V gene TRBV19, with D possibly being TRBD1 (6 bases). Germline V gene lookup returns CDR1 LNHDA and CDR2 SQIVND (reference sequence). V shed 7 bases and J shed 0 bases, with 13 bases lying between them. This CDR3 spans 15 amino acids. The CDR3 bases are TGTGCCAGTACGGACAGACTAATCTCTGGAAACACCATATATTTT. This codes for CASTDRLISGNTIYF.

This chain joins TRBV4-2 and TRBJ2-7, with D possibly TRBD2 on 6 matching bases. Germline CDR1 is LGHNA and CDR2 is YNFKEQ. The ends were cut back, 0 bases at V and 1 base at J, with 10 bases in the middle. CDR3 length: 15 residues. Here the CDR3 reads CASSQDAGISYEQYF. The CDR3 nucleotides are TGTGCCAGCAGCCAAGACGCGGGGATTTCCTACGAGCAGTACTTC.

This clone was detected only once. V and J are TRBV10-1 and TRBJ2-5; TRBD1 might be the D (6 bases). Germline CDR1 is WNHNN and CDR2 is SYGVQD (reference sequence). The CDR3 extends over 15 amino acids. V gave up 1 base and J gave up 1 base, with 10 bases separating them. For the CDR3, the DNA is TGCGCCAGCAGTGAGTGGAAAGGGGGCCAAGAGACCCAGTACTTC. Residues: CASSEWKGGQETQYF.

The chain links TRBV5-1 to TRBJ2-7, with D possibly TRBD2 on 6 matching bases. In germline, CDR1 is SGHRS, CDR2 YFSETQ. The CDR3 loop spans 13 amino acids. The ends were cut back, 7 bases at V and 1 base at J, with 12 bases in the middle. For the CDR3, the DNA is TGCGCCAGCGGTTCCGGGACTTCCTACGAGCAGTACTTC. Its translation is CASGSGTSYEQYF.

This sequence joins TRBV5-1 and TRBJ2-7, with 8 bases fitting TRBD1. Germline assignment: CDR1 SGHRS and CDR2 YFSETQ. V was pared by 4 bases and J by 3 bases, with 3 bases of the junction left unmatched. This CDR3 is 13 amino acids long. CDR3 bases: TGCGCCAGCAGCACGGACAGGGTCTACGAGCAGTACTTC. This sequence encodes CASSTDRVYEQYF.

The chain recombines TRBV7-2 with TRBJ1-1, with D perhaps matching TRBD1 (6 bases). Germline-derived CDR1 and CDR2 are SGHTA and FQGNSA. Trimming took off 5 bases at V and 1 base at J, with 23 bases between the two ends. The CDR3 runs 18 residues. CDR3 in DNA: TGTGCCAGCAGCATGAACTTAGGACAGCCGGGACGGAACACTGAAGCTTTCTTT. Translation gives CASSMNLGQPGRNTEAFF.

The gene calls are TRBV18 and TRBJ2-1; unclear D gene. CDR1 is KGHSH, CDR2 LQKENI, per germline. V gave up 0 bases and J gave up 5 bases, with 11 bases separating them. CDR3 length: 15 amino acids. The CDR3 DNA follows: TGTGCCAGCTCACCACCAGGCCTAGTAAACAATGAGCAGTTCTTC. This codes for CASSPPGLVNNEQFF.

J is TRBJ1-2 and V is TRBV4-1, with a tentative D call TRBD1 (6 bases). Germline assignment: CDR1 MGHRA and CDR2 YSYEKL. The ends were cut back, 3 bases at V and 5 bases at J, with 10 bases in the middle. This CDR3 contains 13 residues. This CDR3 reads CASSHQGMYGYTF. The CDR3 DNA sequence: TGCGCCAGCAGCCACCAGGGGATGTATGGCTACACCTTC.

The chain employs TRBV27 and TRBJ1-6, with 11 bases fitting TRBD1. The CDR3 sequence is 14 residues long. With V trimmed by 4 bases and J by 7 bases, 0 bases remained unmatched. The V gene's germline CDR1 is MNHEY and CDR2 SMNVEV (reference sequence). CDR3 DNA: TGTGCCAGCAGTTGGACAGGGGGCAATTCACCCCTCCACTTT. Its protein is CASSWTGGNSPLHF.

The rearrangement joins TRBV6-6 to TRBJ2-2; maybe TRBD2 (6 bases). There are 15 residues in the CDR3. Trimming left V 8 bases short and J 5 bases short, with 18 bases between. Germline-derived CDR1 and CDR2 are MNHNY and SVGAGI (reference sequence). In DNA, the CDR3 is TGTGCCAGCCTTCCTGGAGGGTCGAGGACCGGGGAGCTGTTTTTT. This encodes CASLPGGSRTGELFF.

The sample holds one count of this clone. V gene TRBV9 combines with J gene TRBJ2-5, with a possible D match to TRBD1 (5 bases). The germline CDR1 and CDR2 sequences are SGDLS and YYNGEE. V shed 2 bases and J shed 2 bases, with 10 bases lying between them. This CDR3 has 14 amino acids. The CDR3 region has the DNA TGTGCCAGCAGCGTTCGCCAGGGACAAGAGACCCAGTACTTC. It is translated as CASSVRQGQETQYF.

This clone was seen just once. The rearrangement links TRBV29-1 to TRBJ2-3; 9 bases fit TRBD1. The germline V gene has CDR1 SQVTM and CDR2 ANQGSEA. This CDR3 region has 13 residues. The CDR3 sequence: CSPRDRDTDTQYF. Written as DNA, the CDR3 is TGCAGTCCCCGGGACAGGGACACAGATACGCAGTATTTT.

V and J are TRBV4-3 and TRBJ1-4, with a possible D match to TRBD1 (5 bases). Trimming stripped 4 bases from V and 11 bases from J, with 14 bases between. Per the germline V gene, CDR1 is LGHNA and CDR2 is YSLEER. CDR3 length: 13 amino acids. As DNA, the CDR3 is TGCGCCAGCAGCCTTGGGACTGAGTTTAAACTGTTTTTT. Amino acids: CASSLGTEFKLFF.

The J gene is TRBJ1-5, the V gene TRBV7-8; D call uncertain. From germline, CDR1 is SGHVS and CDR2 FQNEAQ. The CDR3 covers 17 residues. V was trimmed by 5 bases and J by 3 bases, leaving 20 bases between them. CDR3 sequence (DNA): TGTGCCAGCAGCCCCCCCCGCAGGCTAGGACTCAATCAGCCCCAGCATTTT. It encodes CASSPPRRLGLNQPQHF. Together with reference TRBV7-8 and TRBJ1-5, the CDR3 gives the full variable domain: GAGVSQSPRYKVAKRGQDVALRCDPISGHVSLFWYQQALGQGPEFLTYFQNEAQLDKSGLPSDRFFAERPEGSVSTLKIQRTQQEDSAVYLCASSPPRRLGLNQPQHFGDGTRLSIL.

This clone was counted once. The chain combines TRBV29-1 with TRBJ2-7; TRBD1 matches at 9 bases. The J segment lost 2 bases and the V segment lost 6 bases, leaving 2 bases of the junction unmatched. In germline, CDR1 is SQVTM, CDR2 ANQGSEA. The CDR3 totals 12 residues. The CDR3 sequence: CSVWTGAYEQYF. CDR3 bases: TGCAGCGTGTGGACAGGGGCCTACGAGCAGTACTTC.

J is TRBJ1-1 and V is TRBV2; D is ambiguous. The CDR3 runs to 15 residues. With 2 bases removed from V and 1 base from J, the gap between germline ends came to 11 bases. Germline assignment: CDR1 SNHLY and CDR2 FYNNEI. The CDR3 region has the DNA TGTGCCAGCAGTGAATATGGAGAGCCGAACACTGAAGCTTTCTTT. It translates to CASSEYGEPNTEAFF.

Here the CDR3 DNA reads TGTGCCAGCAGTCCGGACAGGGCAGGTGAGCAGTACTTC. Encoded protein: CASSPDRAGEQYF. The chain carries TRBV12-3 or TRBV12-4 and TRBJ2-7, with TRBD1 matching 8 bases. The CDR3 is 13 residues long. After removal of 5 bases from V and 7 bases from J, the junction contained 7 bases not matched to a gene.

The count of this clone is one. CDR3: CASSQELVLAGNYEQYF. The CDR3, as DNA: TGCGCCAGCAGCCAAGAACTGGTCCTAGCGGGGAACTACGAGCAGTACTTC. The chain combines TRBV4-3 with TRBJ2-7; 9 bases line up with TRBD2. Trimming at V came to 0 bases and at J to 3 bases, leaving 9 bases not matched to a gene. CDR1 is LGHNA, CDR2 YSLEER, per germline. This CDR3 comprises 17 residues.

J is TRBJ2-1 and V is TRBV29-1; the D is unclear. V lost 2 bases and J lost 14, with 16 bases in between. The CDR3 is 12 amino acids. CDR1 SQVTM and CDR2 ANQGSEA come from the germline V gene. The CDR3, as DNA: TGCAGCGTTGAACTCAGCCGGGTAGGAAAGTTCTTC. It yields the protein CSVELSRVGKFF.